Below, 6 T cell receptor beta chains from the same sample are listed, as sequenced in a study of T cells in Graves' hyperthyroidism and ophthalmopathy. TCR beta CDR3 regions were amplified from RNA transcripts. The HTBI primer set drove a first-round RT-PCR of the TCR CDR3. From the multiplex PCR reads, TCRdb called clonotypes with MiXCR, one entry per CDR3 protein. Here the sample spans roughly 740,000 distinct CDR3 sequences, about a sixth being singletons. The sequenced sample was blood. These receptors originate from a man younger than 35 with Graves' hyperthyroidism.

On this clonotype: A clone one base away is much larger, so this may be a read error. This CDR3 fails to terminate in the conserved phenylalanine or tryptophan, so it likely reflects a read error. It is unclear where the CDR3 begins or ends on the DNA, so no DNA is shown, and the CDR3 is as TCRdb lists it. CDR3 protein: CASNPGQGTYEWYL. The genes are TRBV28 and TRBJ2-7; TRBD1 is the table's D call and was not checked against the DNA. Germline loops: CDR1 MDHEN, CDR2 SYDVKM. The CDR3 is 14 residues long, counting both termini.

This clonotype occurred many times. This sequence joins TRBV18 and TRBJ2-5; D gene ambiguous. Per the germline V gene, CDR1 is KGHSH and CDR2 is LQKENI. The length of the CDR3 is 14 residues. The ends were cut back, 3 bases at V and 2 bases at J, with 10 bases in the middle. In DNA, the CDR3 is TGTGCCAGCTCACCCGACGCTGGTCAAGAGACCCAGTACTTC. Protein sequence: CASSPDAGQETQYF.

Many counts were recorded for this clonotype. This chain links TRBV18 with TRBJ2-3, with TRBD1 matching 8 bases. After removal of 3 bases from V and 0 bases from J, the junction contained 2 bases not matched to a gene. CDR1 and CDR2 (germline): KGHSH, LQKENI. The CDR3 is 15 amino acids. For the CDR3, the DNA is TGTGCCAGCTCACCGGACAGGGCCAGCACAGATACGCAGTATTTT. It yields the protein CASSPDRASTDTQYF.

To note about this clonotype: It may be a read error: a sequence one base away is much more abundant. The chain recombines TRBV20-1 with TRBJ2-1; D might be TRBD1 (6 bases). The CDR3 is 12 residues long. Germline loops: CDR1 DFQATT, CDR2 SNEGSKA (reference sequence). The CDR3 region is CRAQDSYNEQFF. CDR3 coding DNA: TGCCGTGCTCAGGACAGTTACAATGAGCAGTTCTTC.

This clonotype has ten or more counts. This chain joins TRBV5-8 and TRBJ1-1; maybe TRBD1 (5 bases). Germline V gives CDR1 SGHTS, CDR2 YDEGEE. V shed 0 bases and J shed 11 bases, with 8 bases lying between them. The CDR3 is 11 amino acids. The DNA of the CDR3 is TGTGCCAGCAGCTTGGGGGGGGACGCTTTCTTT. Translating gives CASSLGGDAFF.

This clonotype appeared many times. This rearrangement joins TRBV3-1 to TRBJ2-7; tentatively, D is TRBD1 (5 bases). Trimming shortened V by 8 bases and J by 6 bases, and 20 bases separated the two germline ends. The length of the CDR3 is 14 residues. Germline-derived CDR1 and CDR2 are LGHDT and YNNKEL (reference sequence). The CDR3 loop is CASALGRVSIEQYF. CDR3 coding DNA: TGTGCCAGCGCGCTGGGCAGGGTTTCCATCGAGCAGTACTTC.